The clone carrying this T cell receptor beta chain came up many times. Genomic DNA was employed as the template in profiling TCR beta VDJ and CDR3. TCRdb independently ran MiXCR on the reads; one entry per CDR3 protein. This sample has about 190,000 distinct CDR3 sequences, with over 60% found just once. The V gene lost 6 bases and the J gene lost 6 bases, with 20 bases spanning the gap. CDR1 is MNHEY and CDR2 is SVGAGI in the germline V gene. The CDR3 covers 15 residues. The data are from a study of CD8+CD57+ T cells in acquired aplastic anemia. As for the study in general: DNA from sorted CD4+ and CD8+ cells averaged roughly 3.4 ug.

Sequenced material: sorted CD4+, CD8+, or CD8+CD57+ T cells (not recorded which) from PBMCs. The chain joins TRBV6-5 to TRBJ1-2; D not resolved. This sequence was found in a human donor with severe aplastic anemia or a healthy control (not recorded which). The CDR3 nucleotides read TGTGCCAGCAGCCCCCGGGAACGGACCCTCAATGGCTACACCTTC. It yields the protein CASSPRERTLNGYTF.